The 29 T cell receptor beta chains presented below share a single source sample, sequenced in a study of vaccination effects on CD4 cells after COVID-19. Sequencing followed a ViraFEST assay step that expanded antigen-specific CD4+ T cells with viral peptide pools. It was after nine to eleven days of culture that CD4+ T cells were isolated. Negative nucleocapsid antibody tests before and after vaccination confirmed no previous SARS-CoV-2 infection. TCRdb's table, derived via immunoSEQ multiplex PCR, lists solely in-frame clones and lacks some. The sample holds around 45,000 clones; roughly 79% are singletons and the top ten take 10% to 11%. These receptors' targets are unknown. The source material was CD4+ T cells from PBMCs cultured with SARS-CoV-2 spike peptides, sampled before COVID-19 vaccination. The receptors were sampled from a human donor who received a COVID-19 vaccine.

The V and J genes are TRBV6-5 and TRBJ2-3; no clear D. Germline CDR1 reads MNHEY; CDR2 reads SVGAGI. The CDR3 is 16 amino acids. V was pared by 0 bases and J by 4 bases, with 14 bases between. CDR3 sequence: CASSYSGPRAADTQYF. CDR3 in DNA: TGTGCCAGCAGTTACTCAGGTCCAAGGGCCGCAGATACGCAGTATTTT.

This clone showed up just once. The chain is built from TRBV27 and TRBJ2-5; tentative D call: TRBD2 (6 bases). Germline CDR1 and CDR2: MNHEY and SMNVEV (reference sequence). This CDR3 is built from 14 residues. The germline V and J ends were trimmed by 4 bases and 7 bases, with 16 bases remaining between them. CDR3 sequence (DNA): TGTGCCAGCAGTTCCAATGGGGGGTCGGGGACCCAGTACTTC. This encodes CASSSNGGSGTQYF.

V is TRBV2 and J is TRBJ1-1; 7 positions match TRBD1. This CDR3 contains 12 residues. Unmatched junction bases numbered 5, after V lost 9 bases and J lost 4 bases. In germline, CDR1 is SNHLY, CDR2 FYNNEI. CDR3: CARQGLGTEAFF. The CDR3 DNA sequence: TGTGCCAGACAGGGGCTGGGCACTGAAGCTTTCTTT.

In its sample, this clone was seen a few times. The chain links TRBV7-9 to TRBJ1-2; no clear D. Germline loops: CDR1 SEHNR, CDR2 FQNEAQ (reference sequence). This CDR3 comprises 16 residues. V lost 5 bases and J 4 bases, leaving 20 bases between the germline ends. Here the CDR3 DNA reads TGTGCCAGCAGCCGCGCCTCGGACTTACACTTCTATGGCTACACCTTC. Amino acids: CASSRASDLHFYGYTF.

The chain employs TRBV5-1 and TRBJ2-5; 7 bases match TRBD1. The CDR3 totals 14 residues. Germline CDR1 is SGHRS and CDR2 is YFSETQ. Trimming cost V 0 bases and J 4 bases; bases outside gene matches: 3. The CDR3: CASSLESGGETQYF. For the CDR3, the DNA is TGCGCCAGCAGCTTGGAATCAGGGGGAGAGACCCAGTACTTC.

The rearrangement links TRBV29-1 to TRBJ2-5; 7 nucleotides agree with TRBD2. This CDR3 has 12 residues. Germline CDR1 is SQVTM and CDR2 is ANQGSEA. V was clipped by 4 bases and J by 2 bases; unmatched bases: 1. The CDR3 bases are TGCAGCGTTGTGGGAGGGCAAGAGACCCAGTACTTC. Its translation: CSVVGGQETQYF.

The rearrangement uses TRBV6-2 or TRBV6-3 and TRBJ1-1; D not certain. Trimming stripped 2 bases from V and 11 bases from J, with 12 bases between. The CDR3 runs to 12 residues. Germline values: CDR1 MNHEY, CDR2 SVGEGT. The CDR3 protein is CASSYEGSGAFF. CDR3 DNA: TGTGCCAGCAGTTACGAAGGTTCTGGTGCTTTCTTT.

This clone was seen only once. The chain is built from TRBV12-3 or TRBV12-4 and TRBJ2-7, with D tentatively TRBD1 (5 bases). Trimming took off 4 bases at V and 2 bases at J, with 9 bases between the two ends. There are 13 residues in the CDR3. CDR3: CASSWQGTYEQYV. CDR3 nucleotides: TGTGCCAGCAGTTGGCAGGGAACCTACGAGCAGTACGTC.

This clone has more than one count but fewer than ten. The chain joins TRBV7-8 to TRBJ2-1, with TRBD2 matching over 8 bases. The CDR3 is 15 amino acids. CDR1 and CDR2 (germline): SGHVS, FQNEAQ. V lost 3 bases to trimming and J lost 3 bases; unmatched junction nucleotides: 4. CDR3 coding DNA: TGTGCCAGCAGCTTTGGACTAGCCAGCTACAATGAGCAGTTCTTC. Protein sequence: CASSFGLASYNEQFF.

V usage is TRBV24-1 and J usage is TRBJ2-1; 7 bases fit TRBD2. Losses at the gene ends were 0 bases for V and 8 bases for J; bases not matched to a gene: 9. CDR1 KGHDR and CDR2 SFDVKD come from the germline V gene. The CDR3 loop spans 16 amino acids. CDR3 in amino acids: CATSDLGAGVGDEQFF. CDR3 nucleotide sequence: TGTGCCACCAGTGATTTGGGCGCGGGGGTGGGGGATGAGCAGTTCTTC.

This chain links TRBV7-2 with TRBJ2-5; 8 nucleotides line up with TRBD2. V lost 0 bases to trimming and J lost 2 bases; unmatched junction nucleotides: 5. CDR3 size: 16 residues. The germline gives CDR1 SGHTA, CDR2 FQGNSA. CDR3 residues: CASSLALAGGQETQYF. The DNA for the CDR3 is TGTGCCAGCAGCTTAGCCCTCGCGGGGGGACAAGAGACCCAGTACTTC.

The chain has TRBV27 and TRBJ2-3; TRBD1 is a possible D gene (6 bases). V was trimmed by 7 bases and J by 1 base, leaving 21 bases between them. CDR1 and CDR2 (germline): MNHEY, SMNVEV (reference sequence). The CDR3 sequence is 17 residues long. CDR3 amino acids: CASTPLRDTSRTDTQYF. The CDR3 DNA sequence: TGTGCCAGCACCCCCTTGAGGGACACCAGTCGCACAGATACGCAGTATTTT.

The chain employs TRBV10-3 and TRBJ2-7; D gene uncertain. The CDR3 extends over 13 amino acids. CDR1 is ENHRY, CDR2 SYGVKD, per germline. Between the trimmed V and J ends, which lost 3 bases and 0 bases, there was a span of 6 bases. DNA for the CDR3: TGTGCCATCAGTGAAAGGGACTCCTACGAGCAGTACGTC. Encoded protein: CAISERDSYEQYV.

This chain connects TRBV6-5 to TRBJ2-5; a weak D match, TRBD2 (5 bases). The V gene's germline CDR1 is MNHEY and CDR2 SVGAGI. This CDR3 is 12 amino acids long. V was clipped by 10 bases and J by 0 bases, with 9 bases between them. The CDR3 nucleotides are TGTGCCACATCGAGGGACCAAGAGACCCAGTACTTC. Translating gives CATSRDQETQYF.

The V and J genes are TRBV5-4 and TRBJ1-2, with a weak D call TRBD1 (6 bases). The CDR3 length is 18 residues. Germline CDR1 reads SGHNT; CDR2 reads YYREEE (reference sequence). V lost 0 bases and J 4 bases, leaving 22 bases between the germline ends. CDR3: CASSLGGEGGAQSYGYTF. CDR3 coding DNA: TGTGCCAGCAGCTTGGGTGGGGAAGGGGGGGCGCAAAGCTATGGCTACACCTTC.

This clone was found a few times. The chain uses TRBV28 and TRBJ1-3, with 9 bases lining up with TRBD1. The germline CDR1 and CDR2 sequences are MDHEN and SYDVKM. Trimming took 6 bases from V and 3 from J; bases not matched to a gene: 3. This CDR3 has 14 residues. The CDR3 here is CASRGTGLGNTIYF. Written as DNA, the CDR3 is TGTGCCAGCAGGGGGACAGGGCTTGGAAACACCATATATTTT.

This clone was picked up a small number of times. This chain connects TRBV15 to TRBJ1-5; 8 bases line up with TRBD1. The V and J ends lost 3 bases and 4 bases, in that order; junction bases with no gene match: 17. CDR1 LNHNV and CDR2 YYDKDF come from the germline V gene (reference sequence). CDR3 size: 19 residues. In nucleotides, the CDR3 is TGTGCCACCAGCAGCAGGACAGGGAGGGACCCCACCCAAAATCAGCCCCAGCATTTT. Protein product: CATSSRTGRDPTQNQPQHF.

The chain carries TRBV2 and TRBJ2-5, with 7 bases fitting TRBD1. The CDR3 consists of 14 residues. CDR1 and CDR2 from the germline V gene are SNHLY and FYNNEI. V was pared by 5 bases and J by 5 bases, with 8 bases of the junction left unmatched. The CDR3 DNA is TGTGCCAGCAGTCGGCAGGGGGAATTTGAGACCCAGTACTTC. It specifies CASSRQGEFETQYF.

Only one count was recorded for this clone. The genes are TRBV7-9 and TRBJ2-1; D gene uncertain. The germline V and J ends were trimmed by 1 base and 6 bases, with 10 bases remaining between them. This CDR3 spans 14 amino acids. Germline CDR1 SEHNR, CDR2 FQNEAQ (reference sequence). The CDR3 spells CASSLEISPNEQFF. The CDR3 coding sequence is TGTGCCAGCAGCTTAGAGATTAGCCCCAATGAGCAGTTCTTC.

V and J are TRBV5-1 and TRBJ2-3; 9 bases fit TRBD2. CDR3 length: 16 residues. Germline CDR1 and CDR2: SGHRS and YFSETQ. With V trimmed by 1 base and J by 2 bases, 5 bases remained unmatched. This CDR3 is CASSLTSGWPTDTQYF. The CDR3 DNA sequence: TGCGCCAGCAGCTTGACTAGCGGGTGGCCCACAGATACGCAGTATTTT.

The genes are TRBV2 and TRBJ1-1, with 11 nucleotides matching TRBD1. V trimming: 4 bases; J trimming: 6 bases; junction bases outside the gene matches: 7. The CDR3 is made up of 15 amino acids. In germline, CDR1 is SNHLY, CDR2 FYNNEI. CDR3 amino acids: CASSGPGQGVAEAFF. The CDR3 DNA reads as TGTGCCAGCAGTGGACCGGGACAGGGGGTCGCTGAAGCTTTCTTT.

This chain links TRBV6-2 or TRBV6-3 with TRBJ1-2; tentative D call: TRBD1 (5 bases). The germline V gene encodes CDR1 MNHEY and CDR2 SVGEGT. V dropped 3 bases and J dropped 7 bases, with 12 bases sitting between them. The CDR3 extends over 13 amino acids. This CDR3 reads CASSYIGGSGYTF. In nucleotides, the CDR3 is TGTGCCAGCAGTTATATCGGGGGATCTGGCTACACCTTC.

V gene TRBV2 combines with J gene TRBJ2-3, with TRBD1 identical over 8 bases. This CDR3 has 14 amino acids. After removal of 5 bases from V and 5 bases from J, the junction contained 6 bases not matched to a gene. Germline V CDR1 and CDR2: SNHLY, FYNNEI. The CDR3 sequence: CASSRQGMGDTQYF. CDR3 bases: TGTGCCAGCAGTAGACAGGGGATGGGAGATACGCAGTATTTT. The full variable domain, completed using reference TRBV2 and TRBJ2-3, is EPEVTQTPSHQVTQMGQEVILRCVPISNHLYFYWYRQILGQKVEFLVSFYNNEISEKSEIFDDQFSVERPDGSNFTLKIRSTKLEDSAMYFCASSRQGMGDTQYFGPGTRLTVL.

J is TRBJ1-1 and V is TRBV18, with 9 bases that match TRBD1. J gave up 0 bases and V 2 bases, and 7 bases lay outside the gene matches. From germline, CDR1 is KGHSH and CDR2 LQKENI. This CDR3 is built from 17 residues. CDR3 in DNA: TGTGCCAGCTCACCATTTCCAGGACAGGGGATGAACACTGAAGCTTTCTTT. Its protein is CASSPFPGQGMNTEAFF.

In DNA form, the CDR3 reads TGCGCCAGCAGCTTGTCCGGGGGCCGGGGCTACACCTTC. Protein product: CASSLSGGRGYTF. The chain links TRBV5-1 to TRBJ1-2, with a tentative D call TRBD1 (6 bases). Germline V CDR1 and CDR2: SGHRS, YFSETQ. Trimming took 1 base from V and 8 from J, leaving 12 bases between them. CDR3 length: 13 amino acids.

This chain connects TRBV25-1 to TRBJ1-1; no clear D gene. The CDR3 is made up of 11 amino acids. Germline V gene data show CDR1 as MGHDK and CDR2 as SYGVNS. V lost 7 bases to trimming and J lost 5 bases, with 8 bases between them. The CDR3 sequence: CASIGRTEAFF. The CDR3 DNA reads as TGTGCCAGCATCGGGCGGACTGAAGCTTTCTTT.

The chain joins TRBV6-1 to TRBJ1-5, with D unresolved. The V gene's germline CDR1 is MNHNS and CDR2 SASEGT. Trimming stripped 3 bases from V and 3 bases from J, with 6 bases between. This CDR3 comprises 13 residues. The DNA of the CDR3 is TGTGCCAGCAGTGACGGATACAATCAGCCCCAGCATTTT. Translating it yields CASSDGYNQPQHF.

The chain employs TRBV6-4 and TRBJ2-3, with 14 bases aligning to TRBD2. J lost 4 bases, V lost 0 bases, and 0 bases had no gene match. Germline-derived CDR1 and CDR2 are MRHNA and SNTAGT. The CDR3 length is 16 residues. The CDR3 loop reads CASSDSTSGGADTQYF. The CDR3 DNA is TGTGCCAGCAGTGACTCGACTAGCGGGGGGGCAGATACGCAGTATTTT.

The gene calls are TRBV18 and TRBJ2-5; D may be TRBD1 (6 bases). This CDR3 region has 14 residues. Germline loops: CDR1 KGHSH, CDR2 LQKENI. The V end was cut by 2 bases, the J end by 2 bases, with 9 bases between. The chain's CDR3 is CASSPKGQQETQYF. The CDR3 DNA is TGTGCCAGCTCACCAAAGGGACAACAAGAGACCCAGTACTTC.